These 3 T cell receptor beta chains were all obtained from the same sample, sequenced in a study of blood T cells in healthy people across ages. Using a J-beta primer mix together with a sample-barcoded 5' primer, a second PCR was run for roughly 7 to 11 cycles. TCRdb reanalysed the 5' RACE reads using MiXCR and keeps one entry per CDR3 protein. The sample lists about 1,800,000 distinct CDR3 sequences, roughly 28% occurring once. Sequencing was performed on blood. These TCRs come from a woman in her thirties in good health.

The table lists this clonotype with many counts. This rearrangement joins TRBV7-2 to TRBJ2-7, with D possibly TRBD1 on 6 matching bases. CDR1 is SGHTA and CDR2 is FQGNSA in the germline V gene. With 1 base removed from V and 3 bases from J, the gap between germline ends came to 10 bases. CDR3 length: 14 amino acids. The CDR3 DNA is TGTGCCAGCAGCTTAGGGACAGATATCTACGAGCAGTACTTC. Amino acid sequence: CASSLGTDIYEQYF.

V gene TRBV2 combines with J gene TRBJ2-1; D is uncertain. Germline lookup yields CDR1 SNHLY and CDR2 FYNNEI. CDR3 length: 13 residues. Between the trimmed V and J ends, which lost 11 bases and 5 bases, there was a span of 16 bases. CDR3 sequence reads: CAGTGARNNEQFF. DNA for the CDR3: TGTGCCGGCACCGGAGCGCGGAACAATGAGCAGTTCTTC.

This clonotype was observed a handful of times. Written as DNA, the CDR3 is TGTGCCAGCAGCCAGGGACAGGGTTTCCACAATGAGCAGTTCTTC. Amino acid sequence: CASSQGQGFHNEQFF. This rearrangement joins TRBV7-9 to TRBJ2-1; 9 bases fit TRBD1. Germline-derived CDR1 and CDR2 are SEHNR and FQNEAQ (reference sequence). This CDR3 spans 15 amino acids. After removal of 5 bases from V and 5 bases from J, the junction contained 7 bases not matched to a gene.